These 3 T cell receptor beta chains were all obtained from the same sample, sequenced in a study of beta chain features in type 1 diabetes. No antigen is known for these receptors. cDNA synthesis used the whole RNA isolate, giving expressed TCRB sequences. Generated by immunoSEQ multiplex PCR, the TCRdb table keeps only in-frame clones and is missing some. Of approximately 50,000 clones listed, about three fifths are singletons. Findings and limits, study-wide: Moderately but significantly shorter TCRB CDR3s were found in Type 1 diabetes patients in all four CD4+ subsets.

Sequenced input: stem cell memory CD4+ T cells from blood. The source is a woman aged 25 to 39 with type 1 diabetes.

This clone has just a few counts. This chain links TRBV7-9 with TRBJ2-5; 9 bases are a match to TRBD2. Germline V lookup: CDR1 SEHNR, CDR2 FQNEAQ (reference sequence). With 3 bases clipped from V and 5 bases from J, the junction kept 10 bases outside the gene matches. The CDR3 consists of 16 residues. The CDR3 DNA reads TGTGCCAGCAGCTTCTGGGCCCTAGCGGGACTGGAGACCCAGTACTTC. Its protein is CASSFWALAGLETQYF.

For the CDR3, the DNA is TGTGCCAGCAGTGGGACTAGCGGGAACGAAGAGACCCAGTACTTC. Amino acids: CASSGTSGNEETQYF. The chain employs TRBV6-1 and TRBJ2-5; 12 bases are a match to TRBD2. The CDR3 has 15 amino acids. From germline, CDR1 is MNHNS and CDR2 SASEGT. The J segment lost 3 bases and the V segment lost 4 bases, leaving 3 bases of the junction unmatched.

The V gene is TRBV5-1, the J gene TRBJ2-5; 7 bases are a match to TRBD2. CDR1 and CDR2 from the germline V gene are SGHRS and YFSETQ. Losses at the gene ends were 0 bases for V and 5 bases for J; bases not matched to a gene: 4. The CDR3 is made up of 14 amino acids. The CDR3 coding sequence is TGCGCCAGCAGCTTGGGCGAGGGAGGGGAGACCCAGTACTTC. This codes for CASSLGEGGETQYF. Combining the CDR3 with reference TRBV5-1 and TRBJ2-5 gives the whole variable domain KAGVTQTPRYLIKTRGQQVTLSCSPISGHRSVSWYQQTPGQGLQFLFEYFSETQRNKGNFPGRFSGRQFSNSRSEMNVSTLELGDSALYLCASSLGEGGETQYFGPGTRLLVL.